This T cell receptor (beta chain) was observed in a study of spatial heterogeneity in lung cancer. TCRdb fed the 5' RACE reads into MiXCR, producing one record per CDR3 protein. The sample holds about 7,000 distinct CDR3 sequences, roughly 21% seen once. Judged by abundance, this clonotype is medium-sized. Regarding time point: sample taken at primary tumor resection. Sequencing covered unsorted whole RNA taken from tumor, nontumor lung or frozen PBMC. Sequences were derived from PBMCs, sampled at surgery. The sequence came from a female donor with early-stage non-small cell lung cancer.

The CDR3 bases are TGTGCCAGCTCGCCCGGGACAGGGTCCTACAATGAGCAGTTCTTC. Amino acids: CASSPGTGSYNEQFF. The chain uses TRBV18 and TRBJ2-1, with 9 bases matching TRBD1. The V and J ends lost 6 bases and 1 base, in that order; junction bases with no gene match: 4. The CDR3 has 15 residues. Germline V lookup: CDR1 KGHSH, CDR2 LQKENI.